The rows below give T cell receptor beta chains drawn from one sample of a study of CD8+ T cells in alopecia areata. Clones were sequenced by immunoSEQ multiplex PCR, and TCRdb holds only the in-frame ones, with some missing. The table records roughly 5,900 clones, around two thirds of them present only once. The sequences come from skin, collected at roughly week 30, from a patient treated with tofacitinib. The source is a human donor with alopecia areata. The CDR3 runs from the conserved cysteine through the conserved F or W. The order of the fields is CDR3 DNA, CDR3 protein, CDR3 length, V gene, clone size, J gene, D gene. The D gene is left open where the match is weak. The size field is filled for only some rows; it gives once, few, many or a size class.

CDR3nt: TGTGCCAGCAGGTCGGGGGACAATGAGCAGTTCTTC
CDR3aa: CASRSGDNEQFF
len: 12
v_gene: TRBV6-6
abundance: .
j_gene: TRBJ2-1
d_gene: .

CDR3nt: TGTGCCTGGAGTGTACTTAAACGTGGACTAGGGCAAGAGACCCAGTACTTC
CDR3aa: CAWSVLKRGLGQETQYF
len: 17
v_gene: TRBV30
abundance: once
j_gene: TRBJ2-5
d_gene: TRBD2

CDR3nt: TGTGCCAGTAGTATTGGAATGGGTAGGCAGCCCCAGCATTTT
CDR3aa: CASSIGMGRQPQHF
len: 14
v_gene: TRBV19
abundance: .
j_gene: TRBJ1-5
d_gene: .

CDR3nt: TGCGCCAGCACCCAAACCGGGACAGGGGGCAATCAGCCCCAGCATTTT
CDR3aa: CASTQTGTGGNQPQHF
len: 16
v_gene: TRBV4-1
abundance: .
j_gene: TRBJ1-5
d_gene: TRBD1

CDR3nt: TGTGCCAGCAGCCGTTCACAGGGGGCGGATGGCTACACTTTC
CDR3aa: CASSRSQGADGYTF
len: 14
v_gene: TRBV7-8
abundance: .
j_gene: TRBJ1-2
d_gene: TRBD1

CDR3nt: TGTGCCAGCAGCTTAGGGGACAGGGCTAGAAACATTCAGTACTTC
CDR3aa: CASSLGDRARNIQYF
len: 15
v_gene: TRBV7-8
abundance: .
j_gene: TRBJ2-4
d_gene: TRBD1

CDR3nt: TGTGCCAGCAGCCCAGAAAGATGGGGGCAAGAGACCCAGTACTTC
CDR3aa: CASSPERWGQETQYF
len: 15
v_gene: TRBV7-2
abundance: .
j_gene: TRBJ2-5
d_gene: .

CDR3nt: TGTGCCAGCAGCCGGACCATTGTGGAGAGTAGCAATCAGCCCCAGCATTTT
CDR3aa: CASSRTIVESSNQPQHF
len: 17
v_gene: TRBV5-6
abundance: few
j_gene: TRBJ1-5
d_gene: .

CDR3nt: TGTGCCAGTAGTACCCCCCGACGGCGCTATGGCTACACCTTC
CDR3aa: CASSTPRRRYGYTF
len: 14
v_gene: TRBV19
abundance: .
j_gene: TRBJ1-2
d_gene: .

CDR3nt: TGTGCCTGGAGTAGGGTTACTGGGTACGAGCAGTACTTC
CDR3aa: CAWSRVTGYEQYF
len: 13
v_gene: TRBV30
abundance: .
j_gene: TRBJ2-7
d_gene: .

CDR3nt: TGTGCCAGTAAGCGGGGTCACGCCACAGATACGCAGTATTTT
CDR3aa: CASKRGHATDTQYF
len: 14
v_gene: TRBV19
abundance: .
j_gene: TRBJ2-3
d_gene: TRBD2

CDR3nt: TGTGCCAGCAGGTGGACAGTAGCAACTAATGAAAAACTGTTTTTT
CDR3aa: CASRWTVATNEKLFF
len: 15
v_gene: TRBV5-5
abundance: .
j_gene: TRBJ1-4
d_gene: .

CDR3nt: TGTGCCAGCAGGGGACAGGGGGTTAGCACTGAAGCTTTCTTT
CDR3aa: CASRGQGVSTEAFF
len: 14
v_gene: TRBV2
abundance: .
j_gene: TRBJ1-1
d_gene: TRBD1

CDR3nt: TGTGCCAGCAGCAAAGGGGCTCAGGGATCGCGCACCGGGGAGCTGTTTTTT
CDR3aa: CASSKGAQGSRTGELFF
len: 17
v_gene: TRBV21-1
abundance: once
j_gene: TRBJ2-2
d_gene: .

CDR3nt: TGTGCCAGCAGCTTAACTACAGGGGCTGAGCAGTTCTTC
CDR3aa: CASSLTTGAEQFF
len: 13
v_gene: TRBV7-3
abundance: .
j_gene: TRBJ2-1
d_gene: TRBD1

CDR3nt: TGTGCCAGCAGTGAAGTTAGCGGGGGGGCAGATACGCAGTATTTT
CDR3aa: CASSEVSGGADTQYF
len: 15
v_gene: TRBV6-4
abundance: .
j_gene: TRBJ2-3
d_gene: TRBD2

CDR3nt: TGTGCCAGCAGCTCCTGGGGAAACAATGAGCAGTTCTTC
CDR3aa: CASSSWGNNEQFF
len: 13
v_gene: TRBV7-9
abundance: .
j_gene: TRBJ2-1
d_gene: .

CDR3nt: TGCAGCGTTGAAGAGGGGGGACTTACCCAGTACTTC
CDR3aa: CSVEEGGLTQYF
len: 12
v_gene: TRBV29-1
abundance: .
j_gene: TRBJ2-5
d_gene: .

CDR3nt: TGTGCCAGCAGCTTTCTTGTGGGGTTCGAAGTCGACACTGAAGCTTTCTTT
CDR3aa: CASSFLVGFEVDTEAFF
len: 17
v_gene: TRBV5-4
abundance: .
j_gene: TRBJ1-1
d_gene: .

CDR3nt: TGCGCCAGCAGCCTTAAGGGGCTATCCTCTGGAAACACCATATATTTT
CDR3aa: CASSLKGLSSGNTIYF
len: 16
v_gene: TRBV4-1
abundance: .
j_gene: TRBJ1-3
d_gene: .